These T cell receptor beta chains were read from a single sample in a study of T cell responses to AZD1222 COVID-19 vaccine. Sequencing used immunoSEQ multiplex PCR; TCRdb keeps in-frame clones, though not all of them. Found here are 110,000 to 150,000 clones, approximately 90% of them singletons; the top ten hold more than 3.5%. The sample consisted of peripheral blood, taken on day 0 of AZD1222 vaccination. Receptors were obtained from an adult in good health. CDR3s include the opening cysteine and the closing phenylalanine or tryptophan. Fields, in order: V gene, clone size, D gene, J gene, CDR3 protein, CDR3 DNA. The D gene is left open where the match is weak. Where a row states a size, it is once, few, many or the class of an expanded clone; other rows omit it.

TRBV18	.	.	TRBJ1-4	CASSPFGGREKLFF	TGTGCCAGCTCACCCTTTGGGGGTCGGGAAAAACTGTTTTTT
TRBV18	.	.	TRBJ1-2	CASSSGGPGDYGYTF	TGTGCCAGCTCGTCTGGAGGACCTGGGGACTATGGCTACACCTTC
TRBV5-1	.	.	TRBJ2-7	CASSLETSWPPYEQYF	TGCGCCAGCAGCTTGGAGACCTCATGGCCCCCCTACGAGCAGTACTTC
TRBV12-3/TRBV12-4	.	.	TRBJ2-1	CASGESSYNEQFF	TGTGCCAGCGGGGAGAGCTCCTACAATGAGCAGTTCTTC
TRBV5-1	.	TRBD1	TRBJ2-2	CASSLRTGSRWLFF	TGCGCCAGCAGCTTGCGGACAGGGTCCCGGTGGCTGTTTTTT
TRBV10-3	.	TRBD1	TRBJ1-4	CAISESKRQGGEKLFF	TGTGCCATCAGTGAGTCGAAGCGACAGGGCGGGGAAAAACTGTTTTTT
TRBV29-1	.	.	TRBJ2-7	CSARSGIANYEQYF	TGCAGCGCGAGGAGTGGGATTGCCAACTACGAGCAGTACTTC
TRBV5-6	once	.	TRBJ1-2	CASSFTETNYGYTF	TGTGCCAGCAGCTTCACAGAGACTAACTATGGCTACACCTTC
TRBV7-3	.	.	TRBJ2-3	CASSLTRADTQYF	TGTGCCAGCAGCCTGACTCGGGCAGATACGCAGTATTTT
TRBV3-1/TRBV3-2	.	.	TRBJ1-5	CASSQDLSGTPGSQPQHF	TGTGCCAGCAGCCAAGATCTCTCCGGGACCCCGGGAAGTCAGCCCCAGCATTTT
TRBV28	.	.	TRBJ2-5	CASSSLRGGQETQYF	TGTGCCAGCAGCAGCTTGAGAGGGGGGCAAGAGACCCAGTACTTC
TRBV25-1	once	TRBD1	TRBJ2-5	CASSIPGQGGETQYF	TGTGCCAGCAGTATCCCGGGACAGGGTGGCGAGACCCAGTACTTC
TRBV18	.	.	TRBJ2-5	CASSPNSRELGDF	TGTGCCAGCTCCCCAAACTCCCGGGAATTAGGTGACTTC
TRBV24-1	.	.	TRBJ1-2	CATSDPSLHGYTF	TGTGCCACCAGTGATCCCAGTCTCCATGGCTACACCTTC
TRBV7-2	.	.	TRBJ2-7	CASSLVGPTEGEQYF	TGTGCCAGCAGCTTAGTGGGTCCTACTGAGGGGGAGCAGTACTTC
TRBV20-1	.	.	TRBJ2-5	CSAKYQETQYF	TGCAGTGCTAAGTATCAAGAGACCCAGTACTTC
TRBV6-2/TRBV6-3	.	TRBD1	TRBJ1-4	CASSPRDRAEKLFF	TGTGCCAGCAGTCCCCGGGACAGGGCTGAAAAACTGTTTTTT
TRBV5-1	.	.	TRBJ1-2	CASRPLPGSGGYTF	TGCGCCAGCAGACCTCTTCCGGGTTCAGGTGGCTACACCTTC
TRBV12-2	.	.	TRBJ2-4	CASRLNTELAKNIQYF	TGTGCAAGTCGCTTAAATACAGAACTAGCCAAAAACATTCAGTACTTC
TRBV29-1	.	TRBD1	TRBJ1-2	CSSSPGMGPGQANYGYTF	TGCAGCTCCTCCCCCGGAATGGGCCCCGGACAGGCGAACTATGGCTACACCTTC
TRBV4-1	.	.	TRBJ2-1	CASSQYNEQFF	TGCGCCAGCAGCCAATACAATGAGCAGTTCTTC
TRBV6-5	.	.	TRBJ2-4	CASSYDWGSQNIQYF	TGTGCCAGCAGTTATGATTGGGGCAGCCAAAACATTCAGTACTTC
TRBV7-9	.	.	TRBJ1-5	CASSLALGRGVQPQHF	TGTGCCAGCAGCTTAGCACTGGGGCGCGGTGTTCAGCCCCAGCATTTT
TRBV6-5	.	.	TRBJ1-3	CASSYNSGNTIYF	TGTGCCAGCAGTTACAACTCTGGAAACACCATATATTTT
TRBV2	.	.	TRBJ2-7	CASSEPGSYEQYF	TGTGCCAGCAGTGAACCCGGGTCCTACGAGCAGTACTTC
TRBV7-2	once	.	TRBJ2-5	CASSPGGARETQYF	TGTGCCAGCAGCCCGGGTGGCGCCCGGGAGACCCAGTACTTC
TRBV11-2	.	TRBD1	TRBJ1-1	CASRSDRGRNAEAFF	TGTGCCAGCAGATCAGACAGGGGTCGGAACGCTGAAGCTTTCTTT
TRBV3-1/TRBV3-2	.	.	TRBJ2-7	CASSRGNSGSYEQYF	TGTGCCAGCAGCCGAGGGAACTCCGGCTCCTACGAGCAGTACTTC
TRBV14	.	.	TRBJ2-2	CASSARLTGELFF	TGTGCCAGCAGCGCCCGGCTCACCGGGGAGCTGTTTTTT
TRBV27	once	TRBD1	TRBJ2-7	CASKVTGGYEQYF	TGTGCCAGCAAAGTAACAGGGGGTTACGAGCAGTACTTC
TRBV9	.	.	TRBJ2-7	CASSVGPNHEQYF	TGTGCCAGCAGCGTAGGTCCCAACCACGAGCAGTACTTC
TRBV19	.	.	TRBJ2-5	CASSIQETQYF	TGTGCCAGTAGTATACAAGAGACCCAGTACTTC
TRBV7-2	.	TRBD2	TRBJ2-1	CASSLAGTSVSNEQFF	TGTGCCAGCAGCTTAGCCGGGACTAGCGTATCAAATGAGCAGTTCTTC
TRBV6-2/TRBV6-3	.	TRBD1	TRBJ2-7	CASSYSTGAPYEQYF	TGTGCCAGCAGTTACTCGACAGGGGCCCCCTACGAGCAGTACTTC
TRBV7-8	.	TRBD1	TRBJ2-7	CASRLDRGTTYEQYF	TGTGCCAGCAGACTCGACAGGGGGACCACCTACGAGCAGTACTTC
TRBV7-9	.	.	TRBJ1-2	CAASNRDPGRGYTF	TGTGCCGCATCGAACAGGGACCCAGGGCGAGGCTACACCTTC
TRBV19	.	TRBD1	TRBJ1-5	CASSRRQGNNQPQHF	TGTGCCAGTAGTAGACGACAGGGGAACAATCAGCCCCAGCATTTT
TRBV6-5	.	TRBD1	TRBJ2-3	CASSGGFTDTQYF	TGTGCCTCTTCAGGGGGCTTTACGGATACGCAGTATTTT
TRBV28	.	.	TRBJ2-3	CASSSGVSTDTQYF	TGTGCCAGCAGCTCAGGGGTTAGCACAGATACGCAGTATTTT
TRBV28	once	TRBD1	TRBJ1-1	CASSGTGFWVF	TGTGCCAGCAGTGGGACAGGGTTTTGGGTCTTT
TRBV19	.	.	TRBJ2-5	CASSTRGFGGETQYF	TGTGCCAGTAGTACCCGCGGGTTCGGGGGAGAGACCCAGTACTTC
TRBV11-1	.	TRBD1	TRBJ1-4	CASGPGQVSEKLFF	TGTGCCAGCGGCCCCGGACAGGTCTCCGAAAAACTGTTTTTT
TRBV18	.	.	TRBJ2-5	CASSPPGGKETQYF	TGTGCCAGCTCACCACCGGGGGGAAAAGAGACCCAGTACTTC
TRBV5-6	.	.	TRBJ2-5	CASSRDSGGRETQYF	TGTGCCAGCAGCCGGGATAGTGGGGGAAGGGAGACCCAGTACTTC
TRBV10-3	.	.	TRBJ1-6	CATAQGPFSPLHF	TGTGCCACGGCCCAGGGTCCTTTCTCACCCCTCCACTTT
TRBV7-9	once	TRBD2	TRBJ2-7	CASSLELAGLYEQYF	TGTGCCAGCAGCTTAGAACTAGCGGGACTCTACGAGCAGTACTTC
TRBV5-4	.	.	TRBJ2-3	CASSLATRALSTDTQYF	TGTGCCAGCAGCTTGGCCACTAGGGCCCTCAGCACAGATACGCAGTATTTT
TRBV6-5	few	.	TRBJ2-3	CATQTGLGADTQYF	TGTGCCACCCAGACAGGTCTGGGCGCAGATACGCAGTATTTT
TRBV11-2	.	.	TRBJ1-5	CASSLGYNQPQHF	TGTGCCAGCAGCTTAGGGTACAATCAGCCCCAGCATTTT
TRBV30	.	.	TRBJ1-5	CAWSIGVDQPQHF	TGTGCCTGGAGTATAGGGGTGGATCAGCCCCAGCATTTT
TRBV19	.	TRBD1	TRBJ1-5	CASSFPKGQLYQPQHF	TGTGCCAGTAGTTTCCCCAAGGGACAGCTTTATCAGCCCCAGCATTTT
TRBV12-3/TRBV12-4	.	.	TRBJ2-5	CASSPGGTQYF	TGTGCCAGCAGTCCCGGGGGGACCCAGTACTTC
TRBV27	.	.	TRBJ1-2	CASTGEGNYGYTF	TGTGCCAGCACAGGGGAAGGGAACTATGGCTACACCTTC
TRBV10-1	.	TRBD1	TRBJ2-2	CASSETGQGGTGELFF	TGCGCCAGCAGTGAGACTGGACAGGGGGGGACCGGGGAGCTGTTTTTT
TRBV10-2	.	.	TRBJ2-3	CASQDTVQDTQYF	TGCGCCAGCCAAGACACGGTCCAAGATACGCAGTATTTT
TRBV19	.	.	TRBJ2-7	CASTERGNAYEQYF	TGTGCCAGTACCGAGAGGGGGAACGCCTACGAGCAGTACTTC
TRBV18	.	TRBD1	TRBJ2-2	CASSPNTGQGSNTGELFF	TGTGCCAGCTCACCCAATACCGGACAGGGCTCGAACACCGGGGAGCTGTTTTTT
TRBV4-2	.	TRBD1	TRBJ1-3	CASSPHRGQTGNTIYF	TGTGCCAGCAGCCCTCACAGGGGGCAAACTGGAAACACCATATATTTT
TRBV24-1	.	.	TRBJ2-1	CATSGIIEGMGQFF	TGTGCCACCAGTGGGATCATAGAGGGAATGGGGCAGTTCTTC
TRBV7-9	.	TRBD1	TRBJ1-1	CASRVQGFYTEAFF	TGTGCCAGCAGGGTACAGGGGTTCTACACTGAAGCTTTCTTT